The TCR beta chain under discussion was sequenced for a study of beta chain features in type 1 diabetes. Study-wide findings and caveats: A moderate, significant TCRB CDR3 shortening appeared in type 1 diabetes across four CD4+ subsets. The analysis here could not establish whether HLA type shapes TCRB rearrangement.

Based on CD45RO/CCR7/CD25/CD127/CD95/CD27, CD4+ regulatory, stem cell-like memory, naive and central memory cells were sorted. Without exception, sorted populations had purity beyond 95%. Investigators reverse transcribed all isolated RNA, so they sequenced expressed TCRB transcripts. The table came from immunoSEQ multiplex PCR; TCRdb's copy has only in-frame clones and leaves some out. The data contain around 280,000 clones, about 15% of them seen just once; the ten biggest clones take up more than 0.015%. Only a few counts were recorded for this clone. The antigen is undetermined. The TCR sequence derives from a man younger than 35 with type 1 diabetes. Sequenced material: naive CD4+ T cells from blood.

The CDR3 nucleotides read TGTGCCATAACAGGGGCGAACACCGGGGAGCTGTTTTTT. It is translated as CAITGANTGELFF. The chain carries TRBV10-3 and TRBJ2-2; the match to TRBD1 covers 7 bases. In germline, CDR1 is ENHRY, CDR2 SYGVKD. V was pared by 9 bases and J by 0 bases, with 1 base of the junction left unmatched. The CDR3 has 13 residues.